A single sample is the source of the 10 T cell receptor beta chains below, sequenced in a study of blood T cell repertoires in COVID-19 (dated by TCRdb to 2019 to 2021). Libraries were constructed by the immunoSEQ multiplex PCR assay. In its TCRdb copy, this immuneACCESS table keeps in-frame sequences only and misses some clones. Where compared with another copy, unresolved V genes explain less than half of these, and the others have no known cause. This sample comprises around 300,000 clones, around 90% of them detected only once. Clones ranked in the top ten supply under 6% of the sample. The sequenced sample consisted of PBMCs or T cells enriched from blood (not recorded which). The source of these receptors is a man aged 30 to 39 who had recovered from COVID-19.

Written as DNA, the CDR3 is TGTGCCAGCAGCCCACGGAGCCAGGGCCCTCAGCCCCAGCATTTT. This gives the protein CASSPRSQGPQPQHF. The V gene is TRBV7-2, the J gene TRBJ1-5; D possibly corresponds to TRBD1 (5 bases). CDR1 is SGHTA and CDR2 is FQGNSA in the germline V gene. The CDR3 spans 15 residues. V was trimmed by 5 bases and J by 6 bases, leaving 17 bases between them.

The chain has TRBV11-1 and TRBJ2-7, with 7 positions matching TRBD2. Germline V gene lookup returns CDR1 SGHAT and CDR2 FQDESV (reference sequence). The V segment lost 4 bases and the J segment 3 bases; nucleotides outside the gene matches: 9. This CDR3 has 15 amino acids. CDR3 bases: TGTGCCAGCAGCTACGGAAGCGGGGTGGTCTACGAGCAGTACTTC. This codes for CASSYGSGVVYEQYF.

CDR3 region: CASSLGGAPPDTQYF. In DNA form, the CDR3 reads TGCGCCAGCAGCTTAGGGGGCGCTCCCCCAGATACGCAGTATTTT. J is TRBJ2-3 and V is TRBV5-1; TRBD1 matches 7 bases. The CDR3 is 15 residues long. Germline CDR1 reads SGHRS; CDR2 reads YFSETQ. The junction had 7 bases not matched to a gene; V was cut back by 2 bases and J by 4 bases.

The chain is built from TRBV2 and TRBJ2-1; D perhaps matches TRBD2 (6 bases). Germline V lookup: CDR1 SNHLY, CDR2 FYNNEI. CDR3 length equals 16 residues. Trimming pared 1 base from V and 2 bases from J, leaving 12 bases between. The CDR3 DNA is TGTGCCAGCAGTGAAGGCGGGGTGGCGACCTACAATGAGCAGTTCTTC. Translated: CASSEGGVATYNEQFF.

The DNA for the CDR3 is TGTGCCAGCAGCCAAGAAGGGCAGGGGAGAGGGTATGGCTACACCTTC. Amino acid sequence: CASSQEGQGRGYGYTF. This sequence joins TRBV3-1 (or the pseudogene TRBV3-2) and TRBJ1-2, with D tentatively TRBD1 (6 bases). Germline V CDR1 and CDR2: LGHDT, YNNKEL (reference sequence). Trimming took 0 bases from V and 5 from J, leaving 16 bases between them. CDR3 length equals 16 residues.

The J gene is TRBJ2-7, the V gene TRBV3-1 (or the pseudogene TRBV3-2); 9 bases are shared with TRBD1. Trimming took 2 bases from V and 4 from J; bases not matched to a gene: 9. CDR3 length: 16 amino acids. Germline CDR1 is LGHDT and CDR2 is YNNKEL (reference sequence). CDR3 sequence: CASSQFTGGARYEQYF. For the CDR3, the DNA is TGTGCCAGCAGCCAATTTACAGGGGGCGCGCGGTACGAGCAGTACTTC.

The CDR3 region has the DNA TGTGCCAGCAGTCCCCAGGCAGGGGCCTTAACTGGAAACACCATATATTTT. This sequence encodes CASSPQAGALTGNTIYF. The chain links TRBV6-6 to TRBJ1-3, with D perhaps TRBD1 (6 bases). The V end lost 5 bases, the J end lost 2 bases, and 19 bases lay between the germline ends. The CDR3 has 17 amino acids. The germline V gene has CDR1 MNHNY and CDR2 SVGAGI (reference sequence).

The V call is TRBV27, the J call TRBJ1-5, with TRBD1 identical over 10 bases. CDR1 and CDR2 (germline): MNHEY, SMNVEV (reference sequence). V lost 3 bases and J lost 3; bases outside the gene matches: 5. This CDR3 contains 16 residues. The CDR3 sequence: CASSFSDRGNNQPQHF. In nucleotides, the CDR3 is TGTGCCAGCAGTTTCTCGGACAGGGGGAACAATCAGCCCCAGCATTTT.

CDR3 residues: CAWSVRGNSPLHF. CDR3 nucleotides: TGTGCCTGGAGTGTACGGGGAAATTCACCCCTCCACTTT. The chain recombines TRBV30 with TRBJ1-6; D gene uncertain. This CDR3 region has 13 residues. CDR1 is GTSNPN, CDR2 SVGIG, per germline (reference sequence). V was clipped by 0 bases and J by 7 bases, with 7 bases between them. Variable domain in full (rest from reference TRBV30 and TRBJ1-6): SQTIHQWPATLVQPVGSPLSLECTVEGTSNPNLYWYRQAAGRGLQLLFYSVGIGQISSEVPQNLSASRPQDRQFILSSKKLLLSDSGFYLCAWSVRGNSPLHFGNGTRLTVT.

This chain links TRBV7-9 with TRBJ1-4; 8 bases are shared with TRBD1. The CDR3 runs to 12 residues. V trimming: 6 bases; J trimming: 10 bases; junction bases outside the gene matches: 4. In germline, CDR1 is SEHNR, CDR2 FQNEAQ (reference sequence). CDR3 DNA sequence: TGTGCCAGCAGTACAGGGGGAGTAAAACTGTTTTTT. Amino acids: CASSTGGVKLFF.